Below, 27 T cell receptor beta chains from the same sample are listed, as sequenced in a study of blood T cell repertoires in COVID-19. Assay: immunoSEQ multiplex PCR; the TCRdb copy retains only in-frame clones and omits some. Here the sample spans just under 300,000 clones, around 87% being singletons. Material: peripheral blood. These receptors were taken from a man aged 65-85 years with acute or convalescent COVID-19.

About this clone itself: A much more abundant neighbour one base away suggests this may be a read error. The chain is built from TRBV20-1 and TRBJ2-2; TRBD2 matches at 7 bases. CDR1 and CDR2 from the germline V gene are DFQATT and SNEGSKA (reference sequence). The CDR3 is made up of 14 amino acids. V shed 3 bases and J 0 bases; nucleotides not matched to a gene: 1. Written as DNA, the CDR3 is TGCAGTGCTAGTCTAGCGGCGAACACCGGGGAGCTGTTTTTT. This sequence encodes CSASLAANTGELFF.

The J gene is TRBJ1-2, the V gene TRBV25-1; TRBD1 agrees at 8 bases. The CDR3 is 14 residues long. Germline V lookup: CDR1 MGHDK, CDR2 SYGVNS. Trimming at V came to 6 bases and at J to 5 bases, leaving 8 bases not matched to a gene. CDR3 loop: CASSLGQGVYGYTF. The CDR3 DNA follows: TGTGCCAGCAGCCTTGGACAGGGAGTATATGGCTACACCTTC.

The chain recombines TRBV6-2 or TRBV6-3 with TRBJ2-2; 8 bases map to TRBD2. Germline V CDR1 and CDR2: MNHEY, SVGEGT. V lost 6 bases to trimming and J lost 4 bases; unmatched junction nucleotides: 10. CDR3 size: 16 residues. The chain's CDR3 is CASSPSGGFSTGELFF. CDR3 nucleotide sequence: TGTGCCAGCAGCCCTTCGGGGGGGTTCAGCACCGGGGAGCTGTTTTTT.

The rearrangement uses TRBV6-1 and TRBJ2-2; possibly TRBD1 for D (6 bases). V was shortened by 2 bases and J by 5 bases, with 15 bases between the two germline ends. The germline gives CDR1 MNHNS, CDR2 SASEGT. The CDR3 is 16 amino acids. The CDR3 region has the DNA TGTGCCAGCAGTGAATTCGTGGGGGCGAGGACCGGGGAGCTGTTTTTT. Amino acid sequence: CASSEFVGARTGELFF.

The chain uses TRBV30 and TRBJ1-6; 7 bases align to TRBD1. This CDR3 has 15 residues. Per the germline V gene, CDR1 is GTSNPN and CDR2 is SVGIG (reference sequence). Trimming at V came to 0 bases and at J to 6 bases, leaving 5 bases not matched to a gene. In nucleotides, the CDR3 is TGTGCCTGGAGTGTACTAGACAGGGCTAATTCACCCCTCCACTTT. This gives the protein CAWSVLDRANSPLHF.

This chain joins TRBV28 and TRBJ1-2, with 7 nucleotides matching TRBD1. CDR1 is MDHEN, CDR2 SYDVKM, per germline. The CDR3 totals 14 residues. The V segment lost 3 bases and the J segment 7 bases; nucleotides outside the gene matches: 8. The CDR3 reads CASSLRQGVSGYTF. The CDR3 bases are TGTGCCAGCAGTTTGAGGCAGGGGGTTAGTGGCTACACCTTC.

V gene TRBV3-1 (or the pseudogene TRBV3-2) combines with J gene TRBJ1-5, with D perhaps matching TRBD1 (5 bases). The CDR3 has 16 amino acids. The V and J ends lost 2 bases and 4 bases respectively, with 15 bases between them. CDR1 LGHDT and CDR2 YNNKEL come from the germline V gene (reference sequence). The CDR3 nucleotides read TGTGCCAGCAGCCAAAGTGGGGCAGTCGGGAATCAGCCCCAGCATTTT. Protein sequence: CASSQSGAVGNQPQHF.

The J gene is TRBJ1-1, the V gene TRBV6-2 or TRBV6-3, with 7 bases aligning to TRBD1. The germline CDR1 and CDR2 sequences are MNHEY and SVGEGT. There are 16 residues in the CDR3. Losses at the gene ends were 5 bases for V and 11 bases for J; bases not matched to a gene: 20. CDR3 nucleotide sequence: TGTGCCAGCAGTACAACCTCGACAGGGTACAGAGTATCTGCTTTCTTT. Amino acid sequence: CASSTTSTGYRVSAFF.

This clone was seen a few times. The same CDR3 is also encoded by other DNA sequences in this sample. This chain uses TRBV29-1 with TRBJ2-3; possibly TRBD2 for D (7 bases). Trimming left V 2 bases short and J 2 bases short, with 11 bases between. The CDR3 runs to 14 residues. From germline, CDR1 is SQVTM and CDR2 ANQGSEA. The CDR3 loop reads CSVEWGGFTDTQYF. The DNA for the CDR3 is TGCAGCGTTGAATGGGGGGGCTTCACAGATACGCAGTATTTT.

The CDR3: CASSFYPTETLSYNSPLHF. CDR3 DNA sequence: TGTGCCAGCAGTTTTTACCCGACAGAAACCCTCTCCTATAATTCACCCCTCCACTTT. The chain is built from TRBV28 and TRBJ1-6; D perhaps matches TRBD1 (5 bases). The germline V and J ends were trimmed by 3 bases and 0 bases, with 18 bases remaining between them. The germline gives CDR1 MDHEN, CDR2 SYDVKM. The CDR3 loop spans 19 amino acids. The entire variable domain, with the rest obtained from reference TRBV28 and TRBJ1-6, is as follows: DVKVTQSSRYLVKRTGEKVFLECVQDMDHENMFWYRQDPGLGLRLIYFSYDVKMKEKGDIPEGYSVSREKKERFSLILESASTNQTSMYLCASSFYPTETLSYNSPLHFGNGTRLTVT.

Here the CDR3 DNA reads TGTGCCAGCAGTTTATTTAGGGCGGGAGCCCAGCATTTT. It yields the protein CASSLFRAGAQHF. The chain combines TRBV27 with TRBJ1-5, with D hard to call. The CDR3 loop spans 13 amino acids. Trimming pared 1 base from V and 11 bases from J, leaving 12 bases between. Germline V gene lookup returns CDR1 MNHEY and CDR2 SMNVEV (reference sequence).

This clone was counted only a few times. The V call is TRBV27, the J call TRBJ1-1; no definite D call. V lost 7 bases and J lost 2, with 17 bases in between. Germline V gene data show CDR1 as MNHEY and CDR2 as SMNVEV (reference sequence). CDR3 length equals 15 residues. CDR3 protein: CASMLSNGYNTEAFF. The DNA of the CDR3 is TGTGCCAGCATGCTGAGCAACGGGTATAACACTGAAGCTTTCTTT.

The CDR3 sequence is CASSDDRGLWNEQFF. CDR3 in DNA: TGTGCCAGCAGCGACGACAGGGGGCTGTGGAATGAGCAGTTCTTC. The V and J genes are TRBV9 and TRBJ2-1; 10 positions match TRBD1. The CDR3 has 15 amino acids. V was pared by 3 bases and J by 7 bases, with 7 bases of the junction left unmatched. The germline gives CDR1 SGDLS, CDR2 YYNGEE. Supplemented by reference TRBV9 and TRBJ2-1, the full variable domain reads DSGVTQTPKHLITATGQRVTLRCSPRSGDLSVYWYQQSLDQGLQFLIQYYNGEERAKGNILERFSAQQFPDLHSELNLSSLELGDSALYFCASSDDRGLWNEQFFGPGTRLTVL.

The V and J genes are TRBV29-1 and TRBJ2-5, with D perhaps matching TRBD2 (5 bases). The CDR3 contains 13 residues. Germline loops: CDR1 SQVTM, CDR2 ANQGSEA. V was clipped by 4 bases and J by 5 bases, with 14 bases between them. This CDR3 is CSVVWGVGETQYF. CDR3 coding DNA: TGCAGCGTTGTATGGGGAGTTGGGGAGACCCAGTACTTC.

The rearrangement joins TRBV3-1 (or the pseudogene TRBV3-2) to TRBJ2-3; 8 positions agree with TRBD1. This CDR3 comprises 14 residues. V shed 3 bases and J 4 bases; nucleotides not matched to a gene: 3. CDR1 and CDR2 from the germline V gene are LGHDT and YNNKEL (reference sequence). The CDR3 loop reads CASSHRQGSDTQYF. The CDR3 nucleotides are TGTGCCAGCAGCCACCGACAGGGGTCAGATACGCAGTATTTT.

The chain links TRBV7-6 to TRBJ2-7; tentative D call: TRBD1 (5 bases). The CDR3 is made up of 17 amino acids. With 2 bases removed from V and 0 bases from J, the gap between germline ends came to 17 bases. Germline CDR1 SGHVS, CDR2 FNYEAQ. The DNA of the CDR3 is TGTGCCAGCAGCTTACAACCATCAGACAGTCGCTCCTACGAGCAGTACTTC. It translates to CASSLQPSDSRSYEQYF.

The J gene is TRBJ1-2, the V gene TRBV13; tentatively, D is TRBD1 (5 bases). This CDR3 is built from 14 residues. CDR1 and CDR2 (germline): PRHDT, FYEKMQ (reference sequence). The germline V and J ends were trimmed by 1 base and 4 bases, with 10 bases remaining between them. CDR3 region: CASSLVRGVYGYTF. CDR3 sequence (DNA): TGTGCCAGCAGCTTAGTAAGGGGCGTCTATGGCTACACCTTC.

The chain links TRBV28 to TRBJ2-7, with 10 bases lining up with TRBD1. CDR3 size: 14 residues. The germline V gene has CDR1 MDHEN and CDR2 SYDVKM. Trimming removed 2 bases from V and 4 bases from J; junction bases left unmatched: 2. The CDR3 region has the DNA TGTGCCAGCAGTTTAAGGACAGGGGGTTACGAGCAGTACTTC. This gives the protein CASSLRTGGYEQYF.

The CDR3 nucleotides read TGTGCCAGCAGCCCCCGCCGGGATCAGCCCCAGCATTTT. This gives the protein CASSPRRDQPQHF. The V call is TRBV7-6, the J call TRBJ1-5; D remains ambiguous. Germline V CDR1 and CDR2: SGHVS, FNYEAQ. The CDR3 covers 13 residues. Trimming removed 5 bases at V and 5 bases at J, with 10 bases between.

This clone was counted between two and nine times. The rearrangement joins TRBV29-1 to TRBJ1-2; 11 bases fit TRBD1. Germline V gives CDR1 SQVTM, CDR2 ANQGSEA. V trimming: 4 bases; J trimming: 8 bases; junction bases outside the gene matches: 6. CDR3 length: 13 amino acids. In DNA form, the CDR3 reads TGCAGCGTTGTTGGACAGGGGGCGCCAGGCTACACCTTC. Amino acid sequence: CSVVGQGAPGYTF.

In DNA, the CDR3 is TGTGCCAGCAGGCCTGCTACGTCGCGGGAGTGGTACGAGCAGTACTTC. This sequence encodes CASRPATSREWYEQYF. This chain uses TRBV28 with TRBJ2-7; 7 bases map to TRBD2. The CDR3 loop spans 16 amino acids. The V segment lost 6 bases and the J segment 4 bases; nucleotides outside the gene matches: 15. Germline V gene sequence: CDR1 MDHEN, CDR2 SYDVKM.

CDR3 amino acids: CASSPRLAGLQETQYF. CDR3 sequence (DNA): TGTGCCAGCAGCCCTCGACTAGCGGGGTTACAAGAGACCCAGTACTTC. This chain connects TRBV7-2 to TRBJ2-5, with 11 nucleotides matching TRBD2. This CDR3 region has 16 residues. The V gene end was trimmed by 5 bases and the J gene end by 2 bases; junction bases not matched to a gene: 7. Germline V gives CDR1 SGHTA, CDR2 FQGNSA.

The V gene is TRBV7-2, the J gene TRBJ2-1; the match to TRBD1 covers 7 bases. The CDR3 length is 15 residues. Per the germline V gene, CDR1 is SGHTA and CDR2 is FQGNSA. J was trimmed by 6 bases and V by 1 base; bases with no gene match: 6. The DNA of the CDR3 is TGTGCCAGCAGCTTAGGACAGGGAAATTTCAATGAGCAGTTCTTC. This codes for CASSLGQGNFNEQFF.

This sequence joins TRBV18 and TRBJ2-3, with TRBD2 matching over 7 bases. The CDR3 contains 16 residues. Germline V gene lookup returns CDR1 KGHSH and CDR2 LQKENI. V was pared by 0 bases and J by 1 base, with 4 bases of the junction left unmatched. CDR3 sequence: CASSPPTSLRTDTQYF. CDR3 DNA: TGTGCCAGCTCACCACCGACTAGCTTACGCACAGATACGCAGTATTTT.

This chain joins TRBV7-9 and TRBJ1-6, with D unresolved. Trimming took 4 bases from V and 12 from J, leaving 19 bases between them. CDR3 length: 15 amino acids. Germline V gene data show CDR1 as SEHNR and CDR2 as FQNEAQ (reference sequence). CDR3 DNA: TGTGCCAGCAGCTCAGACCGGGATTGGGTCGTACCCCTCCACTTT. It encodes CASSSDRDWVVPLHF.

The chain is built from TRBV6-5 and TRBJ2-1, with 7 bases that match TRBD2. The CDR3 length is 15 residues. Germline V gene lookup returns CDR1 MNHEY and CDR2 SVGAGI. V was pared by 5 bases and J by 5 bases, with 9 bases of the junction left unmatched. The DNA of the CDR3 is TGTGCCAGCAGTCCCAGAGGCCTAGCGGACAATGAGCAGTTCTTC. Protein: CASSPRGLADNEQFF.

The rearrangement joins TRBV28 to TRBJ1-3; tentative D call: TRBD1 (6 bases). This CDR3 spans 15 amino acids. V was shortened by 5 bases and J by 4 bases, with 15 bases between the two germline ends. Germline V gene data show CDR1 as MDHEN and CDR2 as SYDVKM. CDR3 coding DNA: TGTGCCAGCAGTCCGGCACCAGGGGTAGGAAACACCATATATTTT. Encoded protein: CASSPAPGVGNTIYF.